The 4 T cell receptor beta chains below come from one sample, sequenced in a study of shared clonotypes between healthy human individuals (dated by TCRdb to about 2020). Preparation of the library involved the immunoSEQ multiplex PCR assay. Entries here come from immuneACCESS through TCRdb and include only in-frame sequences with V and J called. Some clones fail to appear in such tables; in the studies checked, an unresolved V gene covers under half of the shortfall, and the cause of the remainder is unknown. The sample table holds a few million clones, of which more than 90% were seen once. The ten most abundant clones make up roughly 0.13% of the sample. The sequenced sample consisted of naive CD4+ T cells sorted from blood. The sample's cell subset or site, from its label and the paper: CD45RA+ positively selected. The receptors were sampled from a man between 18 and 29 years old in good health.

The V call is TRBV11-3, the J call TRBJ2-1; D is uncertain. The CDR3 extends over 12 amino acids. V gave up 6 bases and J gave up 6 bases, with 9 bases separating them. The V gene's germline CDR1 is SGHNT and CDR2 YENEEA. In DNA form, the CDR3 reads TGTGCCAGCAGTCCAGGTAGCAATGAGCAGTTCTTC. Translated, it gives CASSPGSNEQFF.

The CDR3 DNA is TGTGCCAGCAGCCGAGACAGGGCGTCTTACTATAATTCACCCCTCCACTTT. Protein product: CASSRDRASYYNSPLHF. V gene TRBV7-2 combines with J gene TRBJ1-6; 7 bases line up with TRBD1. CDR1 and CDR2 from the germline V gene are SGHTA and FQGNSA. With V trimmed by 5 bases and J by 3 bases, 10 bases remained unmatched. The CDR3 covers 17 residues. Filled out from reference TRBV7-2 and TRBJ1-6, the complete variable domain reads GAGVSQSPSNKVTEKGKDVELRCDPISGHTALYWYRQSLGQGLEFLIYFQGNSAPDKSGLPSDRFSAERTGGSVSTLTIQRTQQEDSAVYLCASSRDRASYYNSPLHFGNGTRLTVT.

Notes on this clone: This sequence may be a read error, since a much larger clone differs from it by one base. The sample contains more than one DNA sequence encoding this CDR3. The V call is TRBV6-1, the J call TRBJ1-6; D gene ambiguous. Trimming removed 1 base at V and 0 bases at J, with 4 bases between. Germline loops: CDR1 MNHNS, CDR2 SASEGT. There are 15 residues in the CDR3. CDR3 amino acids: CASSEESSYNSPLHF. CDR3 nucleotide sequence: TGTGCCAGCAGTGAAGAGAGCTCCTATAATTCACCCCTCCACTTT.

J is TRBJ2-5 and V is TRBV18, with 8 nucleotides matching TRBD2. This CDR3 has 14 amino acids. J was trimmed by 4 bases and V by 6 bases; bases with no gene match: 7. CDR1 is KGHSH, CDR2 LQKENI, per germline. CDR3 DNA: TGTGCCAGCTCCCGACCGGGGGGGGCAGAGACCCAGTACTTC. Protein sequence: CASSRPGGAETQYF.